Below, 27 T cell receptor beta chains from the same sample are listed, as sequenced in a study of T cell responses to AZD1222 COVID-19 vaccine. Generated by immunoSEQ multiplex PCR, the TCRdb table keeps only in-frame clones and is missing some. In the table there are some 140,000 clones, around 93% of which are singletons. The sequencing here drew on peripheral blood, taken on day 0 of AZD1222 vaccination. These receptors all come from an adult in good health.

V and J are TRBV5-4 and TRBJ2-7; 9 bases match TRBD1. The germline CDR1 and CDR2 sequences are SGHNT and YYREEE (reference sequence). Germline trimming cut 0 bases from V and 3 bases from J; bases unmatched to any gene: 1. This CDR3 comprises 14 residues. The chain's CDR3 is CASSLGDRDYEQYF. For the CDR3, the DNA is TGTGCCAGCAGCTTGGGGGACAGGGACTACGAGCAGTACTTC.

The J gene is TRBJ1-5, the V gene TRBV5-8, with 9 nucleotides matching TRBD1. Losses at the gene ends were 1 base for V and 7 bases for J; bases not matched to a gene: 6. The CDR3 loop spans 15 amino acids. Germline V lookup: CDR1 SGHTS, CDR2 YDEGEE. CDR3 amino acids: CASSLSGTGWQPQHF. CDR3 DNA: TGTGCCAGCAGCTTGTCCGGGACAGGGTGGCAGCCCCAGCATTTT.

The V call is TRBV9, the J call TRBJ2-5; 8 bases line up with TRBD2. Trimming at V came to 0 bases and at J to 1 base, leaving 8 bases not matched to a gene. Germline V gene sequence: CDR1 SGDLS, CDR2 YYNGEE. The CDR3 runs to 17 residues. The CDR3: CASSVAVTSGFQETQYF. CDR3 coding DNA: TGTGCCAGCAGCGTAGCTGTCACTAGCGGCTTCCAAGAGACCCAGTACTTC.

The chain couples TRBV4-1 to TRBJ2-2, with D possibly being TRBD2 (6 bases). In germline, CDR1 is MGHRA, CDR2 YSYEKL. The germline V and J ends were trimmed by 1 base and 5 bases, with 20 bases remaining between them. The CDR3 contains 18 residues. The CDR3 DNA sequence: TGCGCCAGCAGCCAAGGGGGGATAACGGGAGAGGGAACCGGGGAGCTGTTTTTT. Amino acids: CASSQGGITGEGTGELFF.

The chain carries TRBV14 and TRBJ2-5; TRBD2 is a possible D gene (5 bases). The CDR3 sequence is 14 residues long. Trimming pared 2 bases from V and 5 bases from J, leaving 12 bases between. Germline CDR1 SGHDN, CDR2 FVKESK. The CDR3 sequence: CASSQSGGQETQYF. Here the CDR3 DNA reads TGTGCCAGCAGCCAATCAGGAGGTCAGGAGACCCAGTACTTC.

The chain has TRBV7-3 and TRBJ2-1; D perhaps matches TRBD2 (5 bases). V lost 4 bases and J 8 bases, leaving 15 bases between the germline ends. The CDR3 is made up of 14 amino acids. In germline, CDR1 is SGHTA, CDR2 FQGTGA. The CDR3 DNA reads TGTGCCAGCAGCTCCGGGGTAGGATTTGATGAGCAGTTCTTC. Encoded protein: CASSSGVGFDEQFF.

This chain uses TRBV6-5 with TRBJ1-1; the D gene is possibly TRBD1 (6 bases). V dropped 6 bases and J dropped 1 base, with 12 bases sitting between them. There are 14 residues in the CDR3. Per the germline V gene, CDR1 is MNHEY and CDR2 is SVGAGI. DNA for the CDR3: TGTGCCAGCAGATACGGGACACAGAACACTGAAGCTTTCTTT. As protein: CASRYGTQNTEAFF.

The V call is TRBV14, the J call TRBJ2-1, with D possibly matching TRBD1 (5 bases). The CDR3 length is 16 residues. V gave up 2 bases and J gave up 5 bases, with 16 bases separating them. Germline lookup yields CDR1 SGHDN and CDR2 FVKESK. CDR3 DNA sequence: TGTGCCAGCAGCCAATGGGTGGACATATTAAACAATGAGCAGTTCTTC. It codes for CASSQWVDILNNEQFF. The full variable domain, with the rest looked up from reference TRBV14 and TRBJ2-1, is EAGVTQFPSHSVIEKGQTVTLRCDPISGHDNLYWYRRVMGKEIKFLLHFVKESKQDESGMPNNRFLAERTGGTYSTLKVQPAELEDSGVYFCASSQWVDILNNEQFFGPGTRLTVL.

The V and J genes are TRBV11-2 and TRBJ1-5; 7 nucleotides match TRBD1. The CDR3 loop spans 14 amino acids. V was clipped by 1 base and J by 7 bases; unmatched bases: 4. Germline V gene lookup returns CDR1 SGHAT and CDR2 FQNNGV. CDR3 DNA sequence: TGTGCCAGCAGCTTAGGACAGGGTTGGCAGCCCCAGCATTTT. Its protein product is CASSLGQGWQPQHF.

V gene TRBV5-1 combines with J gene TRBJ2-2; 12 bases fit TRBD2. CDR3 length: 17 amino acids. Germline V gives CDR1 SGHRS, CDR2 YFSETQ. V lost 5 bases to trimming and J lost 7 bases; unmatched junction nucleotides: 12. The CDR3 spells CASRPSQTSGRSGELFF. The CDR3 DNA follows: TGCGCCAGCAGACCCAGCCAGACTAGCGGGAGAAGCGGGGAGCTGTTTTTT.

V usage is TRBV25-1 and J usage is TRBJ1-2; TRBD1 matches 7 bases. Per germline, CDR1 MGHDK and CDR2 SYGVNS. The CDR3 extends over 12 amino acids. The J segment lost 7 bases and the V segment lost 4 bases, leaving 3 bases of the junction unmatched. The CDR3 DNA reads as TGTGCCAGCAGTGTTTCAGGGGGTGGCTACACCTTC. It specifies CASSVSGGGYTF.

The chain employs TRBV6-2 or TRBV6-3 and TRBJ1-5; D not certain. The CDR3 runs to 15 residues. Trimming removed 2 bases from V and 2 bases from J, with 10 bases in between. CDR1 MNHEY and CDR2 SVGEGT come from the germline V gene. Here the CDR3 DNA reads TGTGCCAGCAGTTACCCGCGTTTCCGCAATCAGCCCCAGCATTTT. Residues: CASSYPRFRNQPQHF.

The sample holds one count of this clone. This chain joins TRBV12-1 and TRBJ1-4. TRBV12-1 corresponds to a pseudogene. CDR3 length equals 15 residues. This CDR3 is CASSFFWETNEKLFF. The CDR3 nucleotides read TGTGCCAGCAGCTTTTTTTGGGAAACGAATGAAAAACTGTTTTTT.

V and J are TRBV6-2 or TRBV6-3 and TRBJ1-2; perhaps TRBD1 as D (5 bases). Germline V lookup: CDR1 MNHEY, CDR2 SVGEGT. The V end was cut by 2 bases, the J end by 7 bases, with 11 bases between. The CDR3 spans 13 residues. CDR3 amino acids: CASSYLRDGGYTF. The CDR3 DNA reads as TGTGCCAGCAGTTACCTCAGGGATGGTGGCTACACCTTC.

The chain is built from TRBV5-1 and TRBJ1-5; D perhaps matches TRBD1 (6 bases). This CDR3 is 14 amino acids long. V lost 4 bases and J lost 1, with 9 bases in between. The germline CDR1 and CDR2 sequences are SGHRS and YFSETQ. The CDR3 here is CASSLGTSNQPQHF. The CDR3 bases are TGCGCCAGCAGCCTTGGGACAAGCAATCAGCCCCAGCATTTT. Using reference TRBV5-1 and TRBJ1-5 for the parts outside the CDR3, the full variable domain is KAGVTQTPRYLIKTRGQQVTLSCSPISGHRSVSWYQQTPGQGLQFLFEYFSETQRNKGNFPGRFSGRQFSNSRSEMNVSTLELGDSALYLCASSLGTSNQPQHFGDGTRLSIL.

The count of this clone is one. V is TRBV5-1 and J is TRBJ2-7; 11 nucleotides match TRBD1. Germline assignment: CDR1 SGHRS and CDR2 YFSETQ. Unmatched junction bases numbered 3, after V lost 4 bases and J lost 3 bases. The CDR3 consists of 14 residues. The CDR3 here is CASSLDRGLYEQYF. CDR3 nucleotide sequence: TGCGCCAGCAGCCTGGACAGGGGGCTCTACGAGCAGTACTTC. The variable domain in full, with the rest retrieved from reference TRBV5-1 and TRBJ2-7, is KAGVTQTPRYLIKTRGQQVTLSCSPISGHRSVSWYQQTPGQGLQFLFEYFSETQRNKGNFPGRFSGRQFSNSRSEMNVSTLELGDSALYLCASSLDRGLYEQYFGPGTRLTVT.

V is TRBV5-1 and J is TRBJ1-2; D gene ambiguous. There are 15 residues in the CDR3. Per germline, CDR1 SGHRS and CDR2 YFSETQ. V shed 0 bases and J shed 5 bases, with 14 bases lying between them. The CDR3 sequence: CASSLAGRPKYGYTF. The CDR3 nucleotides read TGCGCCAGCAGCTTGGCTGGACGGCCAAAATATGGCTACACCTTC. Variable domain in full (rest from reference TRBV5-1 and TRBJ1-2): KAGVTQTPRYLIKTRGQQVTLSCSPISGHRSVSWYQQTPGQGLQFLFEYFSETQRNKGNFPGRFSGRQFSNSRSEMNVSTLELGDSALYLCASSLAGRPKYGYTFGSGTRLTVV.

This clone was seen just once. The chain carries TRBV19 and TRBJ1-5; tentative D call: TRBD1 (6 bases). Per germline, CDR1 LNHDA and CDR2 SQIVND (reference sequence). Trimming left V 6 bases short and J 6 bases short, with 24 bases between. The CDR3 is made up of 17 amino acids. The CDR3 is CASRTNNLGGRGQPQHF. The CDR3 region has the DNA TGTGCCAGTAGAACCAACAACCTTGGGGGGCGAGGTCAGCCCCAGCATTTT.

This sequence joins TRBV5-6 and TRBJ1-1; D call uncertain. V was trimmed by 0 bases and J by 4 bases, leaving 10 bases between them. The CDR3 sequence is 14 residues long. The V gene's germline CDR1 is SGHDT and CDR2 YYEEEE. Written as DNA, the CDR3 is TGTGCCAGCAGCTTGGCTCTGCCTCCCACTGAAGCTTTCTTT. Its translation: CASSLALPPTEAFF.

J is TRBJ2-2 and V is TRBV5-6; D not certain. The length of the CDR3 is 13 residues. Germline V gene lookup returns CDR1 SGHDT and CDR2 YYEEEE. Trimming removed 4 bases from V and 6 bases from J, with 10 bases in between. The CDR3 sequence is CASSPAGAGELFF. CDR3 DNA sequence: TGTGCCAGCAGCCCCGCTGGGGCCGGGGAGCTGTTTTTT.

This chain links TRBV5-4 with TRBJ2-7; 7 nucleotides match TRBD2. Germline CDR1 SGHNT, CDR2 YYREEE (reference sequence). Trimming cost V 2 bases and J 3 bases; bases outside gene matches: 5. This CDR3 is 14 amino acids long. The CDR3 sequence is CASSLAGPYYEQYF. As DNA, the CDR3 is TGTGCCAGCAGCTTAGCGGGACCGTACTACGAGCAGTACTTC. The variable domain in full, completed from reference TRBV5-4 and TRBJ2-7, reads ETGVTQSPTHLIKTRGQQVTLRCSSQSGHNTVSWYQQALGQGPQFIFQYYREEENGRGNFPPRFSGLQFPNYSSELNVNALELDDSALYLCASSLAGPYYEQYFGPGTRLTVT.

The chain joins TRBV7-2 to TRBJ1-5, with TRBD1 identical over 7 bases. The CDR3 covers 14 residues. Germline lookup yields CDR1 SGHTA and CDR2 FQGNSA. The V gene end was trimmed by 3 bases and the J gene end by 7 bases; junction bases not matched to a gene: 6. The CDR3 reads CASSFMTGRQPQHF. The CDR3 DNA reads as TGTGCCAGCAGCTTTATGACAGGGCGACAGCCCCAGCATTTT.

The rearrangement uses TRBV3-1 (or the pseudogene TRBV3-2) and TRBJ2-3; no reliable D call. CDR1 LGHDT and CDR2 YNNKEL come from the germline V gene (reference sequence). V lost 2 bases to trimming and J lost 0 bases, with 12 bases between them. This CDR3 is built from 16 residues. The CDR3 is CASSQWYAVSTDTQYF. The CDR3 nucleotides are TGTGCCAGCAGCCAATGGTATGCGGTCAGCACAGATACGCAGTATTTT.

This clone was seen just once. The chain has TRBV19 and TRBJ2-1, with D perhaps TRBD2 (6 bases). This CDR3 comprises 15 residues. Trimming took off 3 bases at V and 2 bases at J, with 11 bases between the two ends. Germline V gene sequence: CDR1 LNHDA, CDR2 SQIVND (reference sequence). CDR3 loop: CASSIRGAAYNEQFF. CDR3 sequence (DNA): TGTGCCAGTAGTATTCGCGGGGCCGCCTACAATGAGCAGTTCTTC.

This clone was counted many times. This chain links TRBV5-8 with TRBJ2-7, with D hard to call. Germline V CDR1 and CDR2: SGHTS, YDEGEE. The CDR3 has 14 residues. V lost 0 bases and J lost 1, with 8 bases in between. CDR3 nucleotides: TGTGCCAGCAGCTTGGTCGGGTTTTCCTACGAGCAGTACTTC. It translates to CASSLVGFSYEQYF.

The chain recombines TRBV6-5 with TRBJ1-2; maybe TRBD1 (6 bases). Germline CDR1 reads MNHEY; CDR2 reads SVGAGI. Trimming removed 6 bases at V and 4 bases at J, with 12 bases between. The CDR3 consists of 13 residues. This CDR3 is CASSEGHAYGYTF. The CDR3 region has the DNA TGTGCCAGCAGCGAGGGACACGCCTATGGCTACACCTTC.

The J gene is TRBJ2-3, the V gene TRBV7-2, with TRBD2 matching over 10 bases. Germline V gene sequence: CDR1 SGHTA, CDR2 FQGNSA. Trimming at V came to 4 bases and at J to 0 bases, leaving 4 bases not matched to a gene. This CDR3 has 16 residues. The CDR3 sequence: CASSYTSGTSTDTQYF. The CDR3 bases are TGTGCCAGCAGCTACACTAGCGGGACAAGCACAGATACGCAGTATTTT.